The rows below give T cell receptor beta chains drawn from one sample of a study of T cell responses to AZD1222 COVID-19 vaccine. Assay used: immunoSEQ multiplex PCR; TCRdb lists only in-frame clones, some missing. This repertoire shows about 86,000 clones, about 92% found once; its top ten account for 2.2%. Source: peripheral blood, taken on day 0 of AZD1222 vaccination. The source is an adult in good health. CDR3s include the opening cysteine and the closing phenylalanine or tryptophan. The D gene is left open where the match is weak. Where a row states a size, it is once, few, many or the class of an expanded clone; other rows omit it.

d_gene,j_gene,abundance,v_gene,CDR3nt,CDR3aa
TRBD1,TRBJ1-5,NA,TRBV5-8,TGTGCCAGCAGCTTGGCCCCGACAGGGACCCCCAATCAGCCCCAGCATTTT,CASSLAPTGTPNQPQHF
NA,TRBJ1-1,NA,TRBV9,TGTGCCAGCAGCGCCCTGGGAGTGCCCACTGAAGCTTTCTTT,CASSALGVPTEAFF
NA,TRBJ1-2,NA,TRBV30,TGTGCCTGGACCTATGGTACCGGGCCCAGCTACACCTTC,CAWTYGTGPSYTF
TRBD1,TRBJ1-4,NA,TRBV28,TGTGCCAGCAGTTTACCAGGACAGGGACGGGAAAAACTGTTTTTT,CASSLPGQGREKLFF
TRBD2,TRBJ2-7,NA,TRBV5-1,TGCGCCAGCAGGGCGGGAGTGGGCTACGAGCAGTACTTC,CASRAGVGYEQYF
NA,TRBJ2-7,NA,TRBV7-6,TGTGCCAGCAGCCCCCGGGACAATTGGGAGCAGTACTTC,CASSPRDNWEQYF
NA,TRBJ2-4,NA,TRBV5-6,TGTGCCAGCAGCTTGGTGGCAGGCCAGGGTGGGGACATTCAGTACTTC,CASSLVAGQGGDIQYF
TRBD1,TRBJ1-5,NA,TRBV14,TGTGCCAGCAGCCCTCCCGGGACAGGAATGGGGCAGTATCAGCCCCAGCATTTT,CASSPPGTGMGQYQPQHF
NA,TRBJ2-7,NA,TRBV3-1/TRBV3-2,TGTGCCAGCAGCCAAGAGGGGGACACCTCCTCCTACGAGCAGTACTTC,CASSQEGDTSSYEQYF
TRBD1,TRBJ2-7,NA,TRBV27,TGTGCCAGCAGTTTCGGACAGGGGGCGTTGTCTAGCGGGACCTTACTTTACGAGCAGTACTTC,CASSFGQGALSSGTLLYEQYF
TRBD1,TRBJ1-4,NA,TRBV5-1,TGCGCCAGCAGCGCCCGGGACAGGGCAAATGAAAAACTGTTTTTT,CASSARDRANEKLFF
NA,TRBJ2-2,NA,TRBV9,TGTGCCAGCAGCGTTGGGTTAGGGAGGTCTGCCGGGGAGCTGTTTTTT,CASSVGLGRSAGELFF
TRBD2,TRBJ2-3,NA,TRBV7-2,TGTGCCAGCAGCTTAGTGATTAGCGGGGGGGCCTCAGCAGATACGCAGTATTTT,CASSLVISGGASADTQYF
TRBD1,TRBJ1-6,NA,TRBV14,TGTGCCAGCAGCCGCCCGGGACAGGGTGGTGGTTCACCCCTCCACTTT,CASSRPGQGGGSPLHF
TRBD2,TRBJ2-7,NA,TRBV28,TGTGCCAGCATTTCTGCCACTAGCGGGATATTTGAGCAGTACTTC,CASISATSGIFEQYF
NA,TRBJ2-7,NA,TRBV5-5,TGTGCCAGCAGCCGTTCCAGCGGCGGGCAGTACTTC,CASSRSSGGQYF
NA,TRBJ2-2,NA,TRBV7-9,TGTGCCAGCAGCCCCGAAGGCCCCTGGACTATAGGGGAGCTGTTTTTT,CASSPEGPWTIGELFF
NA,TRBJ1-4,NA,TRBV30,TGTGCCTGGAGTGACCCCCAGATCCGGATAGATGGGAAAAAACTGTTTTTT,CAWSDPQIRIDGKKLFF
TRBD2,TRBJ2-1,NA,TRBV5-4,TGTGCCAGCAGCTTGGCGGATAGCGGGAGATCGGGTGATGAGCAGTTCTTC,CASSLADSGRSGDEQFF
NA,TRBJ1-2,NA,TRBV5-1,TGCGCCAGCAGTGGGGGGGCTCACGGCTACACCTTC,CASSGGAHGYTF
TRBD2,TRBJ2-3,NA,TRBV5-1,TGCGCCAGCAGCTTTAGCGGGAGTAACGGAGATACGCAGTATTTT,CASSFSGSNGDTQYF
NA,TRBJ2-3,NA,TRBV9,TGTGCCAGCAGCGTAGAGGCAGGGACAGATACGCAGTATTTT,CASSVEAGTDTQYF
TRBD2,TRBJ2-1,NA,TRBV7-9,TGTGCCAGCAGCTACAAAAGACGACTAGCGGGATTTAGGAATGAGCAGTTCTTC,CASSYKRRLAGFRNEQFF
TRBD1,TRBJ2-7,once,TRBV30,TGTGCCTGGAGGGAAGGACAGGGCTACGAGCAGTACTTC,CAWREGQGYEQYF
TRBD1,TRBJ1-1,NA,TRBV9,TGTGCCAGCAGGGGACAGGGGGCTCCCCGAAGCACCACTGAAGCTTTCTTT,CASRGQGAPRSTTEAFF
TRBD1,TRBJ2-5,few,TRBV7-2,TGTGCCAGCAGCTTTCCAAAAACCGGGACAGAAGAGACCCAGTACTTC,CASSFPKTGTEETQYF
TRBD2,TRBJ2-7,NA,TRBV9,TGTGCCAGCAGCGTATCGGGGGGAAGCTCCTACGAGCAGTACTTC,CASSVSGGSSYEQYF
NA,TRBJ2-7,NA,TRBV19,TGTGCCAGTAGTTCTACGGCGGTCCCCTACGAGCAGTACTTC,CASSSTAVPYEQYF
NA,TRBJ2-2,NA,TRBV18,TGTGCCAGCTCATCACAAGGACGTGGCACCGGGGAGCTGTTTTTT,CASSSQGRGTGELFF
NA,TRBJ2-1,NA,TRBV7-9,TGTGCCAGCAGCTTAGACACCTCCTACAATGAGCAGTTCTTC,CASSLDTSYNEQFF
NA,TRBJ1-5,NA,TRBV28,TGTGCCAGCCGGGGAGGGGGAATAAGCAATCAGCCCCAGCATTTT,CASRGGGISNQPQHF
NA,TRBJ1-3,few,TRBV2,TGTGCCAGCAGTGAGGGAGCGGGCGGAAACACCATATATTTT,CASSEGAGGNTIYF
NA,TRBJ2-5,NA,TRBV19,TGTGCCAGTAGTATCGGTCGGGGCGAAGGGACAGAGACCCAGTACTTC,CASSIGRGEGTETQYF
NA,TRBJ2-1,NA,TRBV5-1,TGCGCCAGCAGCCGAGGCTTAGCGAGTCCCTACAATGAGCAGTTCTTC,CASSRGLASPYNEQFF
TRBD1,TRBJ1-2,NA,TRBV28,TGTGCCAGCAGGACAGGGGTGTTGGGCTACACCTTC,CASRTGVLGYTF
NA,TRBJ2-3,NA,TRBV3-1/TRBV3-2,TGTGCCAGCAGCCCCCAGTCTAGCACAGATACGCAGTATTTT,CASSPQSSTDTQYF
NA,TRBJ2-1,NA,TRBV6-5,TGTGCCAGCAGTTTCTCAGGGATTAGCTCCTACAATGAGCAGTTCTTC,CASSFSGISSYNEQFF
NA,TRBJ2-5,few,TRBV7-6,TGTGCCAGCAGCTTAGCCCGTACCCCGGGGGAGACCCAGTACTTC,CASSLARTPGETQYF
NA,TRBJ2-3,NA,TRBV19,TGTGCCAGTAGTCTAGAGCGGAACACAGATACGCAGTATTTT,CASSLERNTDTQYF
NA,TRBJ1-1,NA,TRBV2,TGTGCCAGCCAGAGTCAAGTCGGCACTGAAGCTTTCTTT,CASQSQVGTEAFF
TRBD2,TRBJ2-1,NA,TRBV6-2/TRBV6-3,TGTGCCAGCACCCCTACATCCCCCTTACTAGCGGGGGATTACAATGAGCAGTTCTTC,CASTPTSPLLAGDYNEQFF
NA,TRBJ1-1,NA,TRBV3-1/TRBV3-2,TGTGCCAGCAGCCAAGGGGGAGGGGGGTCCACTGAAGCTTTCTTT,CASSQGGGGSTEAFF
NA,TRBJ2-2,NA,TRBV6-5,TGTGCCAGCAGTTCATGGTCGGGGCAGACCGGGGAGCTGTTTTTT,CASSSWSGQTGELFF
NA,TRBJ1-2,NA,TRBV7-9,TGTGCCAGCAGCTTAGATCGGCATCGCTACACCTTC,CASSLDRHRYTF
NA,TRBJ2-2,NA,TRBV12-3/TRBV12-4,TGTGCCAGCACACAGGGTACCGGGGAGCTGTTTTTT,CASTQGTGELFF
NA,TRBJ1-4,NA,TRBV30,TGTGCCTGGAGTCTTGACACCTTTGCAACTAATGAAAAACTGTTTTTT,CAWSLDTFATNEKLFF
NA,TRBJ1-2,NA,TRBV4-2,TGTGCCAGCAGCCAAGATGTGGCTAAATCTAACTATGGCTACACCTTC,CASSQDVAKSNYGYTF
NA,TRBJ2-7,NA,TRBV2,TGTGCCAGCAGTGAAACGGACCTCTACGAGCAGTACTTC,CASSETDLYEQYF
TRBD1,TRBJ1-1,NA,TRBV5-6,TGTGCCAGCAGGCAGGGGGAAGCGAACACTGAAGCTTTCTTT,CASRQGEANTEAFF
NA,TRBJ1-1,NA,TRBV9,TGTGCCAGCAGCGTAGTTGAGGTGAACACTGAAGCTTTCTTT,CASSVVEVNTEAFF
NA,TRBJ1-2,NA,TRBV19,TGTGCCACCCCCCGGGGCCCTAGCTATGGCTACACCTTC,CATPRGPSYGYTF
TRBD2,TRBJ2-7,NA,TRBV12-5,TGTGCTAGCAGACTAGGACTAGCGGGGACCGAGCAGTACTTC,CASRLGLAGTEQYF
TRBD1,TRBJ2-5,NA,TRBV5-1,TGCGCCAGCAGCTTTGCAGGGGGTCAAGAGACCCAGTACTTC,CASSFAGGQETQYF
TRBD1,TRBJ1-1,NA,TRBV9,TGTGCCAGCAGCGTCGAGGGGGCGACAAACACTGAAGCTTTCTTT,CASSVEGATNTEAFF
NA,TRBJ1-2,NA,TRBV27,TGTGCCAGCAGTTTGGACGTACCCTATGGCTACACCTTC,CASSLDVPYGYTF
NA,TRBJ2-7,NA,TRBV5-1,TGCGCCAGCAGCCTGGGGGAGACACACTACGAGCAGTACTTC,CASSLGETHYEQYF
NA,TRBJ2-5,NA,TRBV10-2,TGCGCCAGCAGGCTTGGCGCGGGACCCCAAGAGACCCAGTACTTC,CASRLGAGPQETQYF
NA,TRBJ1-1,NA,TRBV5-6,TGTGCCAGCAGCTTCGAGGGGGGCTTACTTACTGAAGCTTTCTTT,CASSFEGGLLTEAFF
NA,TRBJ2-7,NA,TRBV3-1/TRBV3-2,TGTGCCAGCAGCCGACAAGTTGGCGAGCAGTACTTC,CASSRQVGEQYF
TRBD2,TRBJ2-4,NA,TRBV6-2/TRBV6-3,TGTGCCAGCAGTCCCTTAACTAGCGGGGGGGCCAAAAACATTCAGTACTTC,CASSPLTSGGAKNIQYF